The 26 T cell receptor beta chains below were found in one sample sequenced in a study of OX40 agonist ivuxolimab in advanced cancers. Assay used: immunoSEQ multiplex PCR; TCRdb lists only in-frame clones, some missing. There are fewer than 85,000 clones in the sample; roughly four fifths occur only once, and about 5% lies in the top ten. The starting material was CD4+ or CD8+ T cells sorted from blood, obtained in a trial of the OX40 agonist ivuxolimab. The source is an adult with an advanced solid tumor such as melanoma, head and neck, liver or kidney cancer.

The chain recombines TRBV7-9 with TRBJ2-3, with TRBD1 matching over 7 bases. The CDR3 consists of 16 residues. Germline CDR1 SEHNR, CDR2 FQNEAQ (reference sequence). The V gene end was trimmed by 4 bases and the J gene end by 4 bases; junction bases not matched to a gene: 11. CDR3 sequence: CASSWGQLNLSDTQYF. The CDR3 region has the DNA TGTGCCAGCAGCTGGGGACAGTTAAACCTGTCAGATACGCAGTATTTT.

The chain links TRBV18 to TRBJ2-1; 9 bases match TRBD2. This CDR3 contains 15 residues. The germline CDR1 and CDR2 sequences are KGHSH and LQKENI. The V and J ends lost 2 bases and 7 bases, in that order; junction bases with no gene match: 6. The CDR3 spells CASSPAAGGRNEQFF. In nucleotides, the CDR3 is TGTGCCAGCTCACCAGCGGCGGGGGGGCGGAATGAGCAGTTCTTC.

This clone was counted a single time. The chain has TRBV4-1 and TRBJ1-6; D may be TRBD1 (6 bases). Germline V gene sequence: CDR1 MGHRA, CDR2 YSYEKL. With 2 bases removed from V and 4 bases from J, the gap between germline ends came to 18 bases. The CDR3 is 18 amino acids. CDR3 DNA sequence: TGCGCCAGCAGCCAATTCCCCTCTCGGCAGGGGTATAATTCACCCCTCCACTTT. As protein: CASSQFPSRQGYNSPLHF.

By proportion, this clone is medium-sized (0.01 to 0.1%). The chain has TRBV7-2 and TRBJ2-7; D may be TRBD1 or TRBD2 (5 bases each). The ends were cut back, 5 bases at V and 7 bases at J, with 24 bases in the middle. Germline lookup yields CDR1 SGHTA and CDR2 FQGNSA. The CDR3 totals 16 residues. DNA for the CDR3: TGTGCCAGCAGCCGCTCACGCTACTCCCCGGGGCGTGAGCAGTACTTC. It is translated as CASSRSRYSPGREQYF.

This clone has only one observation. J is TRBJ2-7 and V is TRBV4-2; D unclear. The V gene's germline CDR1 is LGHNA and CDR2 YNFKEQ. The CDR3 is 15 residues long. Trimming removed 0 bases from V and 2 bases from J, with 11 bases in between. The CDR3 DNA is TGTGCCAGCAGCCAAGATCAGAGGACGGCCTACGAGCAGTACTTC. This translates into CASSQDQRTAYEQYF.

This rearrangement joins TRBV28 to TRBJ1-3; D unclear. V was shortened by 3 bases and J by 3 bases, with 3 bases between the two germline ends. This CDR3 region has 12 residues. CDR1 MDHEN and CDR2 SYDVKM come from the germline V gene. The DNA for the CDR3 is TGTGCCAGCAGTTTCATTGGAAACACCATATATTTT. This encodes CASSFIGNTIYF.

This clone turned up a few times. This chain uses TRBV4-1 with TRBJ2-3, with 9 bases identical to TRBD2. Per the germline V gene, CDR1 is MGHRA and CDR2 is YSYEKL. The CDR3 runs 17 residues. The junction had 14 bases not matched to a gene; V was cut back by 4 bases and J by 6 bases. CDR3 in amino acids: CASSRRGLAPQGDTQYF. The CDR3 coding sequence is TGCGCCAGCAGCCGCCGGGGACTAGCACCTCAGGGGGATACGCAGTATTTT.

The V call is TRBV2, the J call TRBJ1-3; D not certain. In germline, CDR1 is SNHLY, CDR2 FYNNEI. Trimming took 8 bases from V and 0 from J, leaving 8 bases between them. CDR3 length: 13 amino acids. CDR3 bases: TGTGCCAGCGGGGTTACCTCTGGAAACACCATATATTTT. It translates to CASGVTSGNTIYF.

This sequence joins TRBV7-9 and TRBJ2-3, with D possibly TRBD2 on 6 matching bases. Trimming stripped 7 bases from V and 2 bases from J, with 19 bases between. In germline, CDR1 is SEHNR, CDR2 FQNEAQ (reference sequence). The CDR3 is 16 amino acids. The CDR3 protein is CASNGREAFITDTQYF. The CDR3 nucleotides read TGTGCCAGCAACGGAAGGGAGGCGTTTATCACAGATACGCAGTATTTT.

The rearrangement links TRBV6-1 to TRBJ1-1; 7 bases line up with TRBD1. The CDR3 loop spans 14 amino acids. Germline CDR1 reads MNHNS; CDR2 reads SASEGT. The ends lost 7 bases at V and 0 bases at J; junction bases unmatched: 5. The CDR3 sequence: CASNPDRMNTEAFF. In nucleotides, the CDR3 is TGTGCCAGCAATCCGGACAGGATGAACACTGAAGCTTTCTTT.

The chain is built from TRBV2 and TRBJ2-6; D unresolved. Trimming pared 0 bases from V and 3 bases from J, leaving 3 bases between. The CDR3 runs to 14 residues. Germline CDR1 and CDR2: SNHLY and FYNNEI. Here the CDR3 DNA reads TGTGCCAGCAGTGAAGCGCGTGGGGCCAACGTCCTGACTTTC. It yields the protein CASSEARGANVLTF.

The chain has TRBV10-3 and TRBJ2-2, with D perhaps being TRBD1 or TRBD2 (5 bases each). The CDR3 covers 13 residues. CDR1 ENHRY and CDR2 SYGVKD come from the germline V gene. V gave up 6 bases and J gave up 10 bases, with 15 bases separating them. DNA of the CDR3: TGTGCCATCAGCGGGGCTGGGGCCCCGGAGCTGTTTTTT. Protein: CAISGAGAPELFF.

The chain combines TRBV28 with TRBJ1-1; D gene uncertain. The ends were cut back, 2 bases at V and 5 bases at J, with 15 bases in the middle. Germline V gives CDR1 MDHEN, CDR2 SYDVKM. The CDR3 is made up of 15 amino acids. CDR3: CASSLNPSMVTEAFF. DNA for the CDR3: TGTGCCAGCAGTTTAAATCCCTCGATGGTTACTGAAGCTTTCTTT.

The chain has TRBV5-1 and TRBJ2-5, with 9 bases matching TRBD2. The CDR3 is 16 residues long. Unmatched junction bases numbered 8, after V lost 4 bases and J lost 1 base. Germline assignment: CDR1 SGHRS and CDR2 YFSETQ. CDR3 nucleotide sequence: TGCGCCAGCAGCCCGGGGGCTAGCGGGGCCCAAGAGACCCAGTACTTC. Encoded protein: CASSPGASGAQETQYF. The full variable domain, with the rest looked up from reference TRBV5-1 and TRBJ2-5, is KAGVTQTPRYLIKTRGQQVTLSCSPISGHRSVSWYQQTPGQGLQFLFEYFSETQRNKGNFPGRFSGRQFSNSRSEMNVSTLELGDSALYLCASSPGASGAQETQYFGPGTRLLVL.

This clone was seen a single time. The chain recombines TRBV29-1 with TRBJ2-1, with D hard to call. The germline CDR1 and CDR2 sequences are SQVTM and ANQGSEA. The CDR3 has 16 amino acids. V lost 2 bases and J lost 0, with 14 bases in between. The CDR3 here is CSVEIGTESSYNEQFF. Written as DNA, the CDR3 is TGCAGCGTTGAAATAGGAACGGAGAGCTCCTACAATGAGCAGTTCTTC.

This clone was found once. V usage is TRBV28 and J usage is TRBJ1-5; 7 nucleotides align to TRBD1. This CDR3 spans 14 amino acids. V shed 7 bases, J shed 3 bases, and the junction held 6 bases outside the gene matches. Germline CDR1 reads MDHEN; CDR2 reads SYDVKM. As DNA, the CDR3 is TGTGCCAGCATGCCAGGGACAGTCAATCAGCCCCAGCATTTT. Residues: CASMPGTVNQPQHF.

The genes are TRBV9 and TRBJ2-3; TRBD2 is a possible D gene (6 bases). The CDR3 has 14 amino acids. The germline gives CDR1 SGDLS, CDR2 YYNGEE. The V gene lost 3 bases and the J gene lost 7 bases, with 15 bases spanning the gap. The CDR3 region is CASSATRSGNTQYF. In nucleotides, the CDR3 is TGTGCCAGCAGCGCGACTAGATCGGGTAATACGCAGTATTTT.

This chain connects TRBV9 to TRBJ2-3, with D perhaps TRBD1 or TRBD2 (5 bases each). The germline CDR1 and CDR2 sequences are SGDLS and YYNGEE. This CDR3 contains 16 residues. Trimming took off 4 bases at V and 2 bases at J, with 17 bases between the two ends. CDR3 sequence reads: CASSRVGVSNTDTQYF. In DNA, the CDR3 is TGTGCCAGCAGCAGAGTGGGGGTGTCCAACACAGATACGCAGTATTTT.

As regards this clone: Mismatch with germline at one junction end may stem from a read error. The chain joins TRBV7-7 to TRBJ2-1, with D perhaps TRBD2 (5 bases). Germline V lookup: CDR1 SSHAT, CDR2 FNYEAQ (reference sequence). CDR3 length: 15 amino acids. CDR3 region: CASSPGVGSYNEQFF. The CDR3 coding sequence is TGTGCTAGCAGCCCCGGGGTCGGCTCCTACAATGAGCAGTTCTTC. Full variable domain (missing parts from reference TRBV7-7 and TRBJ2-1): GAGVSQSPRYKVTKRGQDVTLRCDPISSHATLYWYQQALGQGPEFLTYFNYEAQPDKSGLPSDRFSAERPEGSISTLTIQRTEQRDSAMYRCASSPGVGSYNEQFFGPGTRLTVL.

The count of this clone is one. This chain links TRBV5-5 with TRBJ2-2; a possible D gene is TRBD1 (6 bases). The CDR3 consists of 14 residues. V lost 5 bases, J lost 7 bases, and 15 bases lay in between. The V gene's germline CDR1 is SGHKS and CDR2 YYEKEE (reference sequence). The CDR3 DNA reads as TGTGCCAGCAGTTCCAGGGGATTTATCGGGGAGCTGTTTTTT. Protein: CASSSRGFIGELFF.

This chain connects TRBV7-3 to TRBJ2-2, with 13 bases lining up with TRBD2. Trimming removed 4 bases from V and 7 bases from J; junction bases left unmatched: 3. The CDR3 length is 15 residues. Germline V gene data show CDR1 as SGHTA and CDR2 as FQGTGA. The chain's CDR3 is CASSSRLAGGGELFF. CDR3 DNA: TGTGCCAGCAGCTCAAGACTAGCGGGGGGCGGGGAGCTGTTTTTT. Based on the CDR3 plus reference TRBV7-3 and TRBJ2-2, the full variable domain is GAGVSQTPSNKVTEKGKYVELRCDPISGHTALYWYRQSLGQGPEFLIYFQGTGAADDSGLPNDRFFAVRPEGSVSTLKIQRTERGDSAVYLCASSSRLAGGGELFFGEGSRLTVL.

The chain combines TRBV19 with TRBJ2-1; tentatively, D is TRBD2 (6 bases). The length of the CDR3 is 14 residues. Germline V lookup: CDR1 LNHDA, CDR2 SQIVND (reference sequence). With 10 bases removed from V and 10 bases from J, the gap between germline ends came to 23 bases. The CDR3 loop reads CATRGDSLYREQFF. CDR3 sequence (DNA): TGTGCCACCCGCGGGGACTCTCTATATCGAGAGCAGTTCTTC.

The chain links TRBV6-1 to TRBJ1-6; 7 nucleotides align to TRBD1. Germline CDR1 MNHNS, CDR2 SASEGT. V shed 8 bases and J 2 bases; nucleotides not matched to a gene: 3. There are 14 residues in the CDR3. The chain's CDR3 is CASDRDAYNSPLHF. The CDR3 nucleotides are TGTGCCAGCGACAGGGACGCCTATAATTCACCCCTCCACTTT.

This chain connects TRBV7-2 to TRBJ1-2; TRBD1 aligns across 7 bases. The length of the CDR3 is 12 residues. V dropped 5 bases and J dropped 7; count of bases not matched to a gene: 4. The germline V gene encodes CDR1 SGHTA and CDR2 FQGNSA. The DNA for the CDR3 is TGTGCCAGCAGCGCTGACAGGGCTGGCTACACCTTC. As protein: CASSADRAGYTF.

J is TRBJ2-3 and V is TRBV10-3; D might be TRBD1 (6 bases). CDR3 length: 16 residues. Germline CDR1 is ENHRY and CDR2 is SYGVKD. Trimming removed 0 bases at V and 1 base at J, with 11 bases between. In nucleotides, the CDR3 is TGTGCCATCAGTGAGTCAATGACAGGCGGCACAGATACGCAGTATTTT. Translating gives CAISESMTGGTDTQYF.

This clone has only a few counts. The chain is built from TRBV28 and TRBJ1-2, with a tentative D call TRBD1 (6 bases). The CDR3 totals 15 residues. CDR1 is MDHEN, CDR2 SYDVKM, per germline. The V end was cut by 7 bases, the J end by 4 bases, with 19 bases between. The CDR3 coding sequence is TGTGCCAGCACCCTAGGGGGGGACTTATTCTATGGCTACACCTTC. It yields the protein CASTLGGDLFYGYTF.